The clone carrying this T cell receptor (beta chain) was seen a single time. This sample stems from a study of blood T cell repertoires in COVID-19. Study in general: PBMCs, B-cell-depleted T cells, or T cells were the source of the cDNA or gDNA that made up the material.

The Seattle patients, enrolled during active infection, were followed longitudinally. Data came from immunoSEQ multiplex PCR; TCRdb stores just in-frame clones and leaves some out. Here the sample spans tens of thousands of clones, roughly 79% being singletons. The TCR sequence derives from an elderly man with COVID-19, enrolled during active disease. The sample was peripheral blood.

CDR3 nucleotides: TGTGCCAGCTCACCACCGTCCGACACTGAGCAGTTCTTC. Protein sequence: CASSPPSDTEQFF. J is TRBJ2-1 and V is TRBV18; no clear D gene. Trimming pared 0 bases from V and 9 bases from J, leaving 9 bases between. The germline V gene encodes CDR1 KGHSH and CDR2 LQKENI. The CDR3 runs 13 residues.